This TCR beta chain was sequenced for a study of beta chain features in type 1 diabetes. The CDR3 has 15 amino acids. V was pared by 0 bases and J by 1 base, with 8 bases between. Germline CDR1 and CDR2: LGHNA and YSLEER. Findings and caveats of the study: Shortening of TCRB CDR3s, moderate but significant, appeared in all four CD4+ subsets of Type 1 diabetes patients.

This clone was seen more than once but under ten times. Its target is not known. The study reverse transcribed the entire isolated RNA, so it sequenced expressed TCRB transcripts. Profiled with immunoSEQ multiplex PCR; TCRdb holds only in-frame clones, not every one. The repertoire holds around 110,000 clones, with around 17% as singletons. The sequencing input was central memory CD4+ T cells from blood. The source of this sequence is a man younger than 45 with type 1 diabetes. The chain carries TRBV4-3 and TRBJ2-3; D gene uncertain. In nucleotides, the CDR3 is TGCGCCAGCAGCCAAGATCTCGGGCGCACAGATACGCAGTATTTT. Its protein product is CASSQDLGRTDTQYF.